The 21 T cell receptor beta chains reported below all come from one sample, sequenced in a study of blood T cells in healthy people across ages. With a J-beta primer mix and a sample-barcoded 5' primer, a second PCR ran about 7 to 12 cycles. MiXCR was run by TCRdb on the 5' RACE reads, yielding one entry per CDR3 protein. This table holds fewer than 1,000,000 distinct CDR3 sequences, less than 60% found once. The sample consisted of blood. The receptors shown here come from a man older than 75 in good health.

The V and J genes are TRBV9 and TRBJ2-1; 7 nucleotides align to TRBD1. The junction had 9 bases not matched to a gene; V was cut back by 3 bases and J by 6 bases. The CDR3 covers 15 residues. Looked up from germline, CDR1 is SGDLS and CDR2 is YYNGEE. Here the CDR3 reads CASSARTDRVNEQFF. The DNA of the CDR3 is TGTGCCAGCAGCGCCCGAACTGACAGGGTCAATGAGCAGTTCTTC.

This clonotype was recorded a few times. CDR3 nucleotide sequence: TGTGCCAGCAGCGAACAGGGGGACGGGAGCAAGCCCCAGCATTTT. Its translation: CASSEQGDGSKPQHF. The chain is built from TRBV6-2 or TRBV6-3 and TRBJ1-5; 8 bases fit TRBD1. Unmatched junction bases numbered 12, after V lost 6 bases and J lost 8 bases. The CDR3 is made up of 15 amino acids. The V gene's germline CDR1 is MNHEY and CDR2 SVGEGT.

This clonotype has a handful of counts. This chain connects TRBV7-3 to TRBJ2-1; no definite D call. The CDR3 is made up of 13 amino acids. Trimming pared 3 bases from V and 6 bases from J, leaving 9 bases between. The germline V gene encodes CDR1 SGHTA and CDR2 FQGTGA. The CDR3 nucleotides are TGTGCCAGCAGCTTTGGGCATCTCAATGAGCAGTTCTTC. It yields the protein CASSFGHLNEQFF.

This clonotype was observed a handful of times. This chain joins TRBV2 and TRBJ1-2, with D perhaps matching TRBD1 (5 bases). Germline loops: CDR1 SNHLY, CDR2 FYNNEI. The CDR3 contains 12 residues. Trimming removed 4 bases at V and 4 bases at J, with 7 bases between. The CDR3 is CASSVQVYGYTF. The CDR3 DNA reads TGTGCCAGCAGTGTACAGGTCTATGGCTACACCTTC.

The chain combines TRBV29-1 with TRBJ1-2; possible D gene TRBD1, 5 bases. The V end lost 4 bases, the J end lost 2 bases, and 11 bases lay between the germline ends. In germline, CDR1 is SQVTM, CDR2 ANQGSEA. There are 13 residues in the CDR3. The CDR3 bases are TGCAGCGTTGGGACACGGACGAACTATGGCTACACCTTC. Encoded protein: CSVGTRTNYGYTF. The full variable domain, its missing parts supplied by reference TRBV29-1 and TRBJ1-2, is SAVISQKPSRDICQRGTSLTIQCQVDSQVTMMFWYRQQPGQSLTLIATANQGSEATYESGFVIDKFPISRPNLTFSTLTVSNMSPEDSSIYLCSVGTRTNYGYTFGSGTRLTVV.

The V call is TRBV29-1, the J call TRBJ2-4; possibly TRBD1 for D (9 bases). The J call could be wrong; TRBJ2-7 is a better fit for the DNA end. Germline V gene sequence: CDR1 SQVTM, CDR2 ANQGSEA. CDR3 size: 13 residues. The DNA for the CDR3 is TGCAGCGTCGGGACAGGGACTAGCTACGAGCAGTACTTC. Encoded protein: CSVGTGTSYEQYF.

The V call is TRBV7-2, the J call TRBJ2-5; D not certain. Germline V lookup: CDR1 SGHTA, CDR2 FQGNSA. Trimming cost V 1 base and J 2 bases, with 8 bases left between them. The CDR3 runs to 14 residues. CDR3: CASSLEISQETQYF. Written as DNA, the CDR3 is TGTGCCAGCAGCTTAGAAATCAGTCAAGAGACCCAGTACTTC.

The rearrangement uses TRBV6-5 and TRBJ2-4; tentative D call: TRBD2 (5 bases). Judging by the DNA end, TRBJ2-7 fits better; the J call may be wrong. In germline, CDR1 is MNHEY, CDR2 SVGAGI. This CDR3 comprises 18 residues. CDR3 protein: CASSYLRARPDQIYEQYF. DNA of the CDR3: TGTGCCAGCAGTTACCTGCGGGCACGTCCTGACCAAATTTACGAGCAGTACTTC.

This clonotype was detected only a few times. This chain uses TRBV3-1 with TRBJ1-1; 7 bases match TRBD1. After removal of 1 base from V and 0 bases from J, the junction contained 2 bases not matched to a gene. CDR1 is LGHDT, CDR2 YNNKEL, per germline (reference sequence). The CDR3 runs to 15 residues. CDR3 coding DNA: TGTGCCAGCAGCCAAGGGGGACAGCTGAACACTGAAGCTTTCTTT. Its translation: CASSQGGQLNTEAFF.

Turning to this clonotype: This likely comes from a read error, as the CDR3 has no conserved phenylalanine or tryptophan at its end. The chain recombines TRBV4-1 with TRBJ2-1; tentatively, D is TRBD2 (5 bases). Germline-derived CDR1 and CDR2 are MGHRA and YSYEKL. The CDR3 is made up of 15 amino acids. V was clipped by 5 bases and J by 4 bases, with 15 bases between them. CDR3 residues: CASSKGNSAYNEQFL. The CDR3 bases are TGCGCCAGCAGCAAAGGGAATAGCGCTTACAATGAGCAGTTCTTA.

This clonotype turned up a few times. Mismatch with germline at one junction end may stem from a read error. The rearrangement joins TRBV20-1 to TRBJ1-6; unclear D gene. Germline-derived CDR1 and CDR2 are DFQATT and SNEGSKA (reference sequence). The CDR3 runs to 14 residues. The CDR3 nucleotides read TGCAGTGCTGGAGACAACCTGGCCAATTCACCCCTCCACTTT. Protein sequence: CSAGDNLANSPLHF.

CDR3 sequence reads: CASSPTGGGQPQHF. The CDR3 nucleotides are TGTGCCAGCAGCCCTACAGGGGGCGGTCAGCCCCAGCATTTT. J is TRBJ1-5 and V is TRBV12-3 or TRBV12-4, with 9 bases identical to TRBD1. The CDR3 has 14 residues. V shed 6 bases, J shed 6 bases, and the junction held 6 bases outside the gene matches.

This clonotype was detected once. This chain joins TRBV20-1 and TRBJ1-5; TRBD1 agrees at 9 bases. The CDR3 loop spans 15 amino acids. V lost 1 base and J lost 4; bases outside the gene matches: 5. Germline CDR1 reads DFQATT; CDR2 reads SNEGSKA (reference sequence). CDR3 DNA sequence: TGCAGTGCTAGAGCCCTTGACAGGGGGAATCAGCCCCAGCATTTT. Translated, it gives CSARALDRGNQPQHF.

This clonotype has a handful of counts. The chain uses TRBV20-1 and TRBJ2-1; D not resolved. Germline-derived CDR1 and CDR2 are DFQATT and SNEGSKA (reference sequence). The CDR3 consists of 13 residues. Trimming cost V 3 bases and J 3 bases, with 9 bases left between them. The CDR3: CSASLVNYNEQFF. CDR3 in DNA: TGCAGTGCTAGCCTGGTTAACTACAATGAGCAGTTCTTC.

This clonotype was observed a few times. The rearrangement joins TRBV11-2 to TRBJ2-1; the D gene is possibly TRBD2 (5 bases). Germline V gene lookup returns CDR1 SGHAT and CDR2 FQNNGV. The CDR3 has 15 residues. V lost 1 base, J lost 8 bases, and 15 bases lay in between. The CDR3 loop reads CASSLVDSTVDEQFF. The CDR3 nucleotides are TGTGCCAGCAGCTTAGTGGACTCCACGGTTGATGAGCAGTTCTTC.

This chain links TRBV29-1 with TRBJ2-7; TRBD1 matches 9 bases. J gave up 7 bases and V 6 bases, and 7 bases lay outside the gene matches. This CDR3 has 12 residues. Germline assignment: CDR1 SQVTM and CDR2 ANQGSEA. In DNA, the CDR3 is TGCAGCGTGGGGGACAGGGTGGGGGAGCAGTACTTC. This gives the protein CSVGDRVGEQYF.

This chain joins TRBV27 and TRBJ2-7; no clear D. CDR1 is MNHEY and CDR2 is SMNVEV in the germline V gene (reference sequence). The V end was cut by 6 bases, the J end by 6 bases, with 33 bases between. The CDR3 loop spans 19 amino acids. CDR3 protein: CASRSLVLSLRSGVGEQYF. The CDR3 coding sequence is TGTGCCAGCAGGAGTCTAGTTTTGAGTCTTAGGTCCGGTGTGGGCGAGCAGTACTTC.

This sequence joins TRBV5-5 and TRBJ1-2; unclear D gene. The V gene's germline CDR1 is SGHKS and CDR2 YYEKEE (reference sequence). This CDR3 is 15 amino acids long. Trimming took off 0 bases at V and 3 bases at J, with 12 bases between the two ends. The CDR3, as DNA: TGTGCCAGCAGCTTGGAGGCAGCCACGCACTATGGCTACACCTTC. It translates to CASSLEAATHYGYTF.

A few counts support this clonotype. V usage is TRBV28 and J usage is TRBJ2-1; D is unclear. Germline assignment: CDR1 MDHEN and CDR2 SYDVKM. Trimming cost V 6 bases and J 3 bases, with 12 bases left between them. The CDR3 consists of 14 residues. CDR3 DNA sequence: TGTGCCAGCAGCTTTAGCAGACACTACAATGAGCAGTTCTTC. This sequence encodes CASSFSRHYNEQFF.

This clonotype was observed many times. The chain uses TRBV29-1 and TRBJ1-1; D gene unclear. The CDR3 runs 13 residues. Deletions cut 2 bases from V and 5 bases from J, with 12 bases between. Germline V lookup: CDR1 SQVTM, CDR2 ANQGSEA. The CDR3 DNA reads as TGCAGCGTTGAACCGACTACATCGACTGAAGCTTTCTTT. It specifies CSVEPTTSTEAFF.

This clonotype was seen a few times. The CDR3: CSASPNRDPYEQYF. The CDR3 DNA reads TGCAGTGCTAGCCCGAACAGGGACCCCTACGAGCAGTACTTC. This chain joins TRBV20-1 and TRBJ2-7; D possibly corresponds to TRBD1 (6 bases). This CDR3 has 14 residues. V gave up 3 bases and J gave up 2 bases, with 14 bases separating them. Germline lookup yields CDR1 DFQATT and CDR2 SNEGSKA (reference sequence).